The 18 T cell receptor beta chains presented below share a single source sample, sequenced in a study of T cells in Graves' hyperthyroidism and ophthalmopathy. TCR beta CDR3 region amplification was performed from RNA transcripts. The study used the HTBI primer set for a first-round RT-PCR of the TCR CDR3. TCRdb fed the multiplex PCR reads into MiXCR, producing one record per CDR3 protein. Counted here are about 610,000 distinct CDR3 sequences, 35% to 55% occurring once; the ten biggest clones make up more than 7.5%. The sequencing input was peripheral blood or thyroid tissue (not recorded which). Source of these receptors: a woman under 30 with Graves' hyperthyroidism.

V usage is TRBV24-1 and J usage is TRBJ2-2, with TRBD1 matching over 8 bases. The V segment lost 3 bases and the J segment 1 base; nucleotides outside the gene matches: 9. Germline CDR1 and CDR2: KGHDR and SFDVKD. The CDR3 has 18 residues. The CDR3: CATSDPPPGTGNTGELFF. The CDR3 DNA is TGTGCCACCAGTGATCCACCCCCTGGGACAGGGAACACCGGGGAGCTGTTTTTT.

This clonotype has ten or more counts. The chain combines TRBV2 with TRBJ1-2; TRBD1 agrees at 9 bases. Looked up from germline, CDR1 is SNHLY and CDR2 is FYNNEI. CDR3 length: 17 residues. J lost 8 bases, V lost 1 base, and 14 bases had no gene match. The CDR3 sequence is CASSEDYGGTGTLGYTF. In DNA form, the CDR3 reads TGTGCCAGCAGTGAAGATTATGGAGGGACAGGGACATTAGGCTACACCTTC.

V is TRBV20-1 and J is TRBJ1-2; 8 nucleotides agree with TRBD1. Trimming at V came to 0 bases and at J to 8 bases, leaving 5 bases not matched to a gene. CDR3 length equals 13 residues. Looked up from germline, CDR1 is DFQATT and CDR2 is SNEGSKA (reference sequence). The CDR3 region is CSAREDRAYGYTF. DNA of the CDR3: TGCAGTGCTAGAGAGGACAGGGCTTACGGCTACACCTTC.

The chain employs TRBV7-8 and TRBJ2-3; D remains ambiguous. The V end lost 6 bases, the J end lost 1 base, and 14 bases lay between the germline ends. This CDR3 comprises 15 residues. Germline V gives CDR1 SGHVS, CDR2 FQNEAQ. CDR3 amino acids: CASSSEGAGTDTQYF. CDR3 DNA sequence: TGTGCCAGCAGTTCAGAAGGTGCTGGCACAGATACGCAGTATTTT.

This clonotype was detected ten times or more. The CDR3 nucleotides are TGCAGCGGGAGTTCAGGGGGCACTGAAGCTTTCTTT. Translating it yields CSGSSGGTEAFF. This chain links TRBV29-1 with TRBJ1-1; 7 bases map to TRBD1. V shed 7 bases, J shed 4 bases, and the junction held 6 bases outside the gene matches. This CDR3 has 12 residues. CDR1 is SQVTM, CDR2 ANQGSEA, per germline.

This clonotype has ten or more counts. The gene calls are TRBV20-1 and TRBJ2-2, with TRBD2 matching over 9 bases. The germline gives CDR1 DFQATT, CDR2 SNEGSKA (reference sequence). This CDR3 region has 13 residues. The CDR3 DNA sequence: TGCAGCGCCGCGGGAGGGGGGACCGGGGAGCTGTTTTTT. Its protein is CSAAGGGTGELFF.

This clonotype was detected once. The CDR3, as DNA: TGTGCCAGCAGTGCACGGGTCTCGTCCTACGAGCAGTACTTC. Encoded protein: CASSARVSSYEQYF. The chain recombines TRBV7-6 with TRBJ2-7; D is unclear. Between the trimmed V and J ends, which lost 6 bases and 1 base, there was a span of 13 bases. CDR1 and CDR2 (germline): SGHVS, FNYEAQ. The CDR3 sequence is 14 residues long.

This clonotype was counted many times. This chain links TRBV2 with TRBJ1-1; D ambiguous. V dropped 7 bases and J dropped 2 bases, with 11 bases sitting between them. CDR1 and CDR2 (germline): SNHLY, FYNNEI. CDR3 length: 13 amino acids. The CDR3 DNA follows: TGTGCCAGCATAAAGTTTAAAAACACTGAAGCTTTCTTT. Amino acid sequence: CASIKFKNTEAFF.

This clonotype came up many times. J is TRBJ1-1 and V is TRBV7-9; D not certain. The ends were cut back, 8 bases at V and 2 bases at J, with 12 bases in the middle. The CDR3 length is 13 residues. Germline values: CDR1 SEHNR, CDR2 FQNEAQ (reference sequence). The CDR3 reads CASQFRANTEAFF. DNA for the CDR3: TGTGCCAGCCAATTCCGGGCAAACACTGAAGCTTTCTTT.

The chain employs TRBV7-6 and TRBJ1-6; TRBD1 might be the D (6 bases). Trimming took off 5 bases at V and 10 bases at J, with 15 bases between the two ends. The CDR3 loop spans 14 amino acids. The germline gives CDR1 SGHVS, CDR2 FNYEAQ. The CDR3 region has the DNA TGTGCCAGCAGCAGGGGGGAGGGCAGATCACCCCTCCACTTT. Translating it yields CASSRGEGRSPLHF.

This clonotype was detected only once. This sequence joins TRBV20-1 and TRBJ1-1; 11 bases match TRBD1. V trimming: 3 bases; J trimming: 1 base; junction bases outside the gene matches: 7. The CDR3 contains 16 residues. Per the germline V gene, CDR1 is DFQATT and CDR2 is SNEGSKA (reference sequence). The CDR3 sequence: CSASAGDRGRNTEAFF. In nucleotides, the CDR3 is TGCAGTGCTAGCGCCGGGGACAGGGGGAGGAACACTGAAGCTTTCTTT.

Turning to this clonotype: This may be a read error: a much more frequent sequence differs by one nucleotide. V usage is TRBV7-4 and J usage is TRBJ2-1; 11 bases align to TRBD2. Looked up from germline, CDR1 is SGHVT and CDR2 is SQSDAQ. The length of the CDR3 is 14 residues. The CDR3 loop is CASSPSGRYNEQSF. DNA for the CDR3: TGTGCCAGCAGTCCTAGCGGGAGGTACAATGAGCAGTCCTTC.

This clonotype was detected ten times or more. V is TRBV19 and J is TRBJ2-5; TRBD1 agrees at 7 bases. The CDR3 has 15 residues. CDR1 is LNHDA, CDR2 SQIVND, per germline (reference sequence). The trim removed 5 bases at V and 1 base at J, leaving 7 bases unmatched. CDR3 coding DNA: TGTGCCAGTAGTGCATCGACAGGGACCCAAGAGACCCAGTACTTC. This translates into CASSASTGTQETQYF. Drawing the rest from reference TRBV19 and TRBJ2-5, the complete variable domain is DGGITQSPKYLFRKEGQNVTLSCEQNLNHDAMYWYRQDPGQGLRLIYYSQIVNDFQKGDIAEGYSVSREKKESFPLTVTSAQKNPTAFYLCASSASTGTQETQYFGPGTRLLVL.

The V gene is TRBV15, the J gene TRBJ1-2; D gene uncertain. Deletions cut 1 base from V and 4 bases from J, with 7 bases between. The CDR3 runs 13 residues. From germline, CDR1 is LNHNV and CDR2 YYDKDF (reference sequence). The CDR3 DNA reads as TGTGCCACCAGCAGAGGGTCCCCCTATGGCTACACCTTC. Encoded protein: CATSRGSPYGYTF.

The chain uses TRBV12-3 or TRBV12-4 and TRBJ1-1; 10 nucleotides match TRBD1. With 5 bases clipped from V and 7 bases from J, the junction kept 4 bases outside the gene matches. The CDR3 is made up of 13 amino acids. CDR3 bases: TGTGCCAGCAGTGCCGGGACAGGGGTTGAAGCTTTCTTT. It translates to CASSAGTGVEAFF.

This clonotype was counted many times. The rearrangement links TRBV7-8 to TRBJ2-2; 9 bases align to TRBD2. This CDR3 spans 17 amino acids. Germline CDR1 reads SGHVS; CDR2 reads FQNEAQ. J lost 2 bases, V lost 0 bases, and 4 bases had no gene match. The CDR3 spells CASSLASGSPNTGELFF. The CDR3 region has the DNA TGTGCCAGCAGCTTAGCTAGCGGGAGTCCCAACACCGGGGAGCTGTTTTTT.

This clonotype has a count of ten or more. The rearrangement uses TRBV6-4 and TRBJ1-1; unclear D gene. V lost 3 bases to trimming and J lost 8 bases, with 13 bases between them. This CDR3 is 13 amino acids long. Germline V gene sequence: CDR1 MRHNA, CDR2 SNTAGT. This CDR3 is CASSEEATSEAFF. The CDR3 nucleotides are TGTGCCAGCAGTGAAGAGGCGACGTCAGAAGCTTTCTTT.

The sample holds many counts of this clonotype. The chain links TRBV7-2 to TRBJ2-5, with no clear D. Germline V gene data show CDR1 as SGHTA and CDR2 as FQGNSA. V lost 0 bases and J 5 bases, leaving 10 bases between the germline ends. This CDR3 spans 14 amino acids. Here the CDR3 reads CASSLALSSETQYF. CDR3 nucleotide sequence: TGTGCCAGCAGCTTAGCGCTGTCCTCGGAGACCCAGTACTTC.